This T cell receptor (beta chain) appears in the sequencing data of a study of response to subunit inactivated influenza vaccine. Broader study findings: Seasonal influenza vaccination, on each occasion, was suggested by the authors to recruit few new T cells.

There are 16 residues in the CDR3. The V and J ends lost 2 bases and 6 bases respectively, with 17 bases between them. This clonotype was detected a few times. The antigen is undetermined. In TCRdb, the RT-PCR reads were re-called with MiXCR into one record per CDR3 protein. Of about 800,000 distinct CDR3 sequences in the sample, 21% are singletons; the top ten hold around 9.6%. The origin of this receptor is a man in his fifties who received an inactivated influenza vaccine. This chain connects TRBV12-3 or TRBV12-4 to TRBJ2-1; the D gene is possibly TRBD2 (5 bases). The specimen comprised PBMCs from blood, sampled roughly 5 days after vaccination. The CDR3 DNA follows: TGTGCCAGCAGTTTAAGTGGCGGGTTCACCCGCAATGAGCAGTTCTTC. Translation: CASSLSGGFTRNEQFF.